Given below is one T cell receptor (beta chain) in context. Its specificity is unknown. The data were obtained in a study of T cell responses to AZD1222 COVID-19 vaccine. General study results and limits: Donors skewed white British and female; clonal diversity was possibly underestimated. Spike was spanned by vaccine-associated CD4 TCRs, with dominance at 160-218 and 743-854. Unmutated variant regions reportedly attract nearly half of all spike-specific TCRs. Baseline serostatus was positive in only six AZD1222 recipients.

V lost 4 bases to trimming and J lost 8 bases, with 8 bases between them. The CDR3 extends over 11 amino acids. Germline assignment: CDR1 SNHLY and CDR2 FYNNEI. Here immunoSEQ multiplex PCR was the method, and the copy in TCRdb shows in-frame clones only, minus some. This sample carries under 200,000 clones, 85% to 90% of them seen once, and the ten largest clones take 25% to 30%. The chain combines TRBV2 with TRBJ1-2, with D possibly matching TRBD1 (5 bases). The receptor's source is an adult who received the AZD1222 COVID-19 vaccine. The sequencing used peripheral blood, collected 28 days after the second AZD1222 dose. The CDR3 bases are TGTGCCAGCAGTGCGGGGGGAGGCTACACCTTC. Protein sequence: CASSAGGGYTF.